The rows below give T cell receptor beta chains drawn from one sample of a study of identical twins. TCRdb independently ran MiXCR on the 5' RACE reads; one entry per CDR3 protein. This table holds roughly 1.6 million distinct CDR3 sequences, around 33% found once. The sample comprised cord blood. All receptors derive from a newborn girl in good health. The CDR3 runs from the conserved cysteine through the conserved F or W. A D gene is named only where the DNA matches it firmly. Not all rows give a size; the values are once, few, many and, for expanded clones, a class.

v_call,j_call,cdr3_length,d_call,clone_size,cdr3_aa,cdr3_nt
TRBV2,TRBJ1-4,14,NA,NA,CASNYRDRNEKLFF,TGTGCCAGCAACTACAGGGATCGTAATGAAAAACTGTTTTTT
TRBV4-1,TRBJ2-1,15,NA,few,CASSQPLATYNEQFF,TGCGCCAGCAGCCAACCTCTAGCGACCTACAATGAGCAGTTCTTC
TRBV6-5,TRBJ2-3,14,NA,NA,CASSYEGLVDTQYF,TGTGCCAGCAGTTACGAAGGGTTGGTAGATACGCAGTATTTT
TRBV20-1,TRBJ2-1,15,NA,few,CSARVTDSSYNEQFF,TGCAGTGCTAGAGTGACGGACAGCTCCTACAATGAGCAGTTCTTC
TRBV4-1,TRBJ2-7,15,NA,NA,CASSQERSSYNEQYF,TGCGCCAGCAGCCAAGAACGCAGCTCCTACAATGAGCAGTACTTC
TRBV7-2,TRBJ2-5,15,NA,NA,CASSLLGLYQETQYF,TGTGCCAGCAGCTTACTGGGACTGTACCAAGAGACCCAGTACTTC
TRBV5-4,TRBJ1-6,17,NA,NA,CASSSPEQDQRNSPLHF,TGTGCCAGCAGCTCCCCCGAGCAGGACCAGCGGAATTCACCCCTCCACTTT
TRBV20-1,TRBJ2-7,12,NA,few,CSAQRGPYEQYF,TGCAGTGCTCAGAGAGGTCCCTACGAGCAGTACTTC
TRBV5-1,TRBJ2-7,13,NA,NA,CASSLAGTYKQYF,TGCGCCAGCAGCTTGGCCGGGACATACAAGCAGTACTTC
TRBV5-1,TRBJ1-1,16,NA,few,CASSFGHRDLKTEAFF,TGCGCCAGCAGCTTTGGACACCGGGACTTGAAAACTGAAGCTTTCTTT
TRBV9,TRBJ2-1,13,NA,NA,CASSLDYANEQFF,TGTGCCAGCAGCCTAGACTATGCCAATGAGCAGTTCTTC
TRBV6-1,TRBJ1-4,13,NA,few,CASRSQLNEKLFF,TGTGCCAGCAGATCACAGCTTAATGAAAAACTGTTTTTT
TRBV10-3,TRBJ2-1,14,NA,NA,CAIRASRSYNEQFF,TGTGCCATCAGGGCTAGCAGATCCTACAATGAGCAGTTCTTC
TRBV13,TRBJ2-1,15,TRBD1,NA,CASSFGQGAYNEQFF,TGTGCCAGCAGCTTCGGACAGGGGGCCTACAATGAGCAGTTCTTC
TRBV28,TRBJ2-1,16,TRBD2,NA,CASSSILAGVRYEQFF,TGTGCCAGCAGTTCGATCTTAGCGGGAGTCAGATATGAGCAGTTCTTC
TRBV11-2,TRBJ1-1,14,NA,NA,CASRTVREGTEAFF,TGTGCCAGCCGCACTGTCAGGGAAGGCACTGAAGCTTTCTTT
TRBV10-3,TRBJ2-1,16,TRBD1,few,CAISEPETGLYNEQFF,TGTGCCATCAGTGAGCCTGAGACAGGGCTCTACAATGAGCAGTTCTTC
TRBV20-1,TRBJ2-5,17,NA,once,CSARDEAGPQYQETQYF,TGCAGTGCTAGGGACGAGGCAGGGCCTCAGTACCAAGAGACCCAGTACTTC
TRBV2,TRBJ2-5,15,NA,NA,CASMGAGQLRETQYF,TGTGCCAGCATGGGTGCCGGACAGCTGAGAGAGACCCAGTACTTC
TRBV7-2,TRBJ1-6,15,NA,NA,CASSRDRLYNSPLHF,TGTGCCAGCAGCAGAGACAGGCTTTATAATTCACCCCTCCACTTT
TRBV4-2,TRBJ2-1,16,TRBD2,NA,CASSQGGREAYSEQFF,TGTGCCAGCAGCCAAGGGGGGCGGGAGGCCTACAGTGAGCAGTTCTTC
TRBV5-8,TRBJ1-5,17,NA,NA,CASSPGTLTYSNQPQHF,TGTGCCAGCAGCCCCGGGACACTAACATATAGCAATCAGCCCCAGCATTTT
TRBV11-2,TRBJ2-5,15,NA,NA,CASSLDWPDQETQYF,TGTGCCAGCAGCTTAGATTGGCCAGACCAAGAGACCCAGTACTTC
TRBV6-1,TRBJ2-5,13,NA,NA,CASERDSQETQYF,TGTGCCAGCGAACGGGACTCCCAAGAGACCCAGTACTTC
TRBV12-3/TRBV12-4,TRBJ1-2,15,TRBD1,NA,CASSLDWRGRQGYTF,TGTGCCAGCAGTTTAGATTGGAGGGGGCGGCAGGGCTACACCTTC
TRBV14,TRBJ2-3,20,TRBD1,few,CASSQGQGRLGARSTDTQYF,TGTGCCAGCAGCCAAGGACAGGGAAGGTTGGGAGCGCGTAGCACAGATACGCAGTATTTT
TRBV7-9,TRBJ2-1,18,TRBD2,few,CASSSKLAGAAVNNEQFF,TGTGCCAGCAGCTCCAAACTAGCGGGGGCCGCGGTGAACAATGAGCAGTTCTTC
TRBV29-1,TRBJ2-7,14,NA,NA,CSVEVQGYSYEQYF,TGCAGCGTTGAAGTTCAGGGGTACTCCTACGAGCAGTACTTC
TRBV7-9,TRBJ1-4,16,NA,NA,CASSLVIRRTNEKLFF,TGTGCCAGCAGCTTAGTGATCCGGCGAACTAATGAAAAACTGTTTTTT
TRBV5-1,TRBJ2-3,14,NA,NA,CASGLGQYTDTQYF,TGCGCCAGCGGCTTGGGTCAGTACACAGATACGCAGTATTTT
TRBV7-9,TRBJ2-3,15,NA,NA,CASSLASEAADTQYF,TGTGCCAGCAGCTTAGCGTCGGAGGCAGCAGATACGCAGTATTTT
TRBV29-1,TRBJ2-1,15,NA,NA,CSVGRAPRTGNEQFF,TGCAGCGTTGGGCGAGCGCCACGGACCGGGAATGAGCAGTTCTTC
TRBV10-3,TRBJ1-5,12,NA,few,CAIGRHNQPQHF,TGTGCCATCGGACGGCACAATCAGCCCCAGCATTTT
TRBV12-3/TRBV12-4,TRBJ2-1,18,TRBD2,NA,CAGSSTLAGVGYYNEQFF,TGTGCCGGCAGTTCGACCCTAGCGGGAGTAGGGTACTACAATGAGCAGTTCTTC
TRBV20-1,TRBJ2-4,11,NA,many,CSAPSLYIQYF,TGCAGTGCCCCTTCCCTCTACATTCAGTACTTC
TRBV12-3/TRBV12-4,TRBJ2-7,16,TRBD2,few,CASSFGTSGRFYEQYF,TGTGCCAGCAGTTTCGGGACTAGCGGGAGGTTCTACGAGCAGTACTTC
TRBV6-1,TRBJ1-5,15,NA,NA,CASSESQGGNQPQHF,TGTGCCAGCAGTGAATCTCAGGGAGGCAATCAGCCCCAGCATTTT
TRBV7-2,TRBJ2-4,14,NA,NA,CAGSFSMGGNIQYF,TGTGCCGGCAGCTTCTCGATGGGAGGAAACATTCAGTACTTC
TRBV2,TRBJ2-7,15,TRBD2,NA,CASSEAGGFSYEQYF,TGTGCCAGCAGTGAGGCGGGGGGCTTCTCCTACGAGCAGTACTTC
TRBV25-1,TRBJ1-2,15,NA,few,CASSESDRGPYGYTF,TGTGCCAGCAGTGAATCGGATCGGGGCCCCTATGGCTACACCTTC
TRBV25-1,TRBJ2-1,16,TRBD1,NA,CASSELGQAFNNEQFF,TGTGCCAGCAGTGAATTGGGACAGGCCTTTAACAATGAGCAGTTCTTC
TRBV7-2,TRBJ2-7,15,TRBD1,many,CASSLVGTETYEQYF,TGTGCCAGCAGCTTAGTAGGGACAGAGACATACGAGCAGTACTTC
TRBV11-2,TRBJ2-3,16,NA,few,CASSLGGDRSTDTQYF,TGTGCCAGCAGCTTAGGAGGTGACCGTAGCACAGATACGCAGTATTTT
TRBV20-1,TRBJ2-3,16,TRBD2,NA,CSARDQGSGSGDTQYF,TGCAGTGCTAGAGATCAGGGTAGCGGGAGTGGGGATACGCAGTATTTT
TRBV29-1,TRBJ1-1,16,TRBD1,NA,CSVQPWTGGLGNEAFF,TGCAGCGTTCAACCCTGGACAGGGGGGCTCGGCAATGAAGCTTTCTTT
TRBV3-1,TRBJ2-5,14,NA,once,CASSQGYSAETQYF,TGTGCCAGCAGCCAAGGGTACAGCGCAGAGACCCAGTACTTC
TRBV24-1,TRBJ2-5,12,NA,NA,CATSDPPGEQYF,TGTGCCACCAGTGATCCCCCGGGGGAGCAGTACTTC
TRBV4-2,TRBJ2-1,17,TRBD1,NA,CASSRLGGDYSYNEQFF,TGTGCCAGCAGCCGCCTAGGGGGCGACTACTCCTACAATGAGCAGTTCTTC
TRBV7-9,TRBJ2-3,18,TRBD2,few,CASSPIWVERGGTDTQYF,TGTGCCAGCAGCCCGATCTGGGTAGAGCGGGGGGGCACAGATACGCAGTATTTT
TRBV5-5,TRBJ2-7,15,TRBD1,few,CASSLARDRVYEQYF,TGTGCCAGCAGCTTGGCTCGGGACAGGGTCTACGAGCAGTACTTC
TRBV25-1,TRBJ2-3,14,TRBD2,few,CASTGTSGSHTQYF,TGTGCCAGCACCGGGACTAGCGGGAGCCATACGCAGTATTTT